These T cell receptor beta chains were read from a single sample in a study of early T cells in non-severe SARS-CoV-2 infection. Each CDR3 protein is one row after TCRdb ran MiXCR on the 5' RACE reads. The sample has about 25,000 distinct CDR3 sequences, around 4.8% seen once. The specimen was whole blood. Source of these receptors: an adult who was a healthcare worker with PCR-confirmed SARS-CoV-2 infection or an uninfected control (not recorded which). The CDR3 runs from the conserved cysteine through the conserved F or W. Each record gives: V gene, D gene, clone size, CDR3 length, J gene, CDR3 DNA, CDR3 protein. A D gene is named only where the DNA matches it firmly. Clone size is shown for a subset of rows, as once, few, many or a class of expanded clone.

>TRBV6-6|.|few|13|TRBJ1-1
TGTGCCAGCATTTGGTCCAGGAACACTGAAGCTTTCTTT
CASIWSRNTEAFF
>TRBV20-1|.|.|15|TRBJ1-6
TGCAGTGCTAGAGAGGCAGCTCCCCTCAATTCACCCCTCCACTTT
CSAREAAPLNSPLHF
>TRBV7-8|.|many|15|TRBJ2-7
TGTGCCAGCAGCGAGACAGGTCAATTCTCCTACGAGCAGTACTTC
CASSETGQFSYEQYF
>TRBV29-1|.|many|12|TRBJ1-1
TGCAGCGTTATGAACCGTAACACTGAAGCTTTCTTT
CSVMNRNTEAFF
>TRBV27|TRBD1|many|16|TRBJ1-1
TGTGCCAGCAGTCCCGGACAGGGGGGGATGAACACTGAAGCTTTCTTT
CASSPGQGGMNTEAFF
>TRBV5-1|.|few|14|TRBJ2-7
TGCGCCAGCAGCTTAGAGGGGAGCTCCTACGAGCAGTACTTC
CASSLEGSSYEQYF
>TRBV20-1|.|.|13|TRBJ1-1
TGTAGTGCTCGAAACCATCAGAACACTGAAGCTTTCTTT
CSARNHQNTEAFF
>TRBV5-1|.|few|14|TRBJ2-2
TGCGCCAGCAGAAGGACCGCAGACACCGGGGAGCTGTTTTTT
CASRRTADTGELFF
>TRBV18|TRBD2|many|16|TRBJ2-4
TGTGCCAGCTCACCTACTAGCGGACTAGCCAAAAACATTCAGTACTTC
CASSPTSGLAKNIQYF
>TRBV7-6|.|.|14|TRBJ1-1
TGTGCCAGCAGCCCCGCAGGGGCTAACACTGAAGCTTTCTTT
CASSPAGANTEAFF
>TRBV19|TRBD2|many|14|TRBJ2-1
TGTGCCAGTAGTCGTCTAGCGGGAATAAATGAGCAGTTCTTC
CASSRLAGINEQFF
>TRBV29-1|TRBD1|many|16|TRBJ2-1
TGCAGCGTTGAAGATCCCACAGGGGAGTCCTACAATGAGCAGTTCTTC
CSVEDPTGESYNEQFF
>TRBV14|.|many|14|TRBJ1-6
TGTGCCAGCAGCCAAGGTCGGTTAAATTCACCCCTCCACTTT
CASSQGRLNSPLHF
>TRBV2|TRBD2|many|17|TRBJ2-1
TGTGCCAGCAACCCGCCCCGGGAGCGGGAGGTTCTTAATGAGCAGTTCTTC
CASNPPREREVLNEQFF
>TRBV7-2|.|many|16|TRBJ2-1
TGTGCCAGCAGCCCACGACAGCCCAGCTCCTACAATGAGCAGTTCTTC
CASSPRQPSSYNEQFF
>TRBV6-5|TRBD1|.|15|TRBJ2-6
TGTGCCAGCAGTTACGGGACAGTGGAGCAAGACGTCCTGACTTTC
CASSYGTVEQDVLTF
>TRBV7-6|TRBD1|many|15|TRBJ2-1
TGTGCCAGCAGCTTAGGGGACAGGGGTGATTATGAGCAGTTCTTC
CASSLGDRGDYEQFF
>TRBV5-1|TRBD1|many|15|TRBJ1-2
TGCGCCAGCAGCTTGGTGTCCACAGGGGCGGCTGGCTACACCTTC
CASSLVSTGAAGYTF
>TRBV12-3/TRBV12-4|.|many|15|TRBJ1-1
TGTGCCAGCAGTTTACCTGGTGGGATGAACACTGAAGCTTTCTTT
CASSLPGGMNTEAFF
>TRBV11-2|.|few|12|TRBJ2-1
TGTGCCAGCAGCTCAGGGAGTCCTGAGCAGTTCTTC
CASSSGSPEQFF
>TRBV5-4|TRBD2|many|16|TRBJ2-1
TGTGCCAGCAGCTTGAGGCGCGGGGGGGCCGATACTGAGCAGTTCTTC
CASSLRRGGADTEQFF
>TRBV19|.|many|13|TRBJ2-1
TGTGCCAGTAGACAATTGCCTCGCAATGAGCAGTTCTTC
CASRQLPRNEQFF
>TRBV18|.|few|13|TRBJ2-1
TGTGCCAGCTCACCAGTGACCCACAATGAGCAGTTCTTC
CASSPVTHNEQFF
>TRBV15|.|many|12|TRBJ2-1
TGTGCCACCAGCCCCCGCGGTTCGTTTCAGTTCTTC
CATSPRGSFQFF
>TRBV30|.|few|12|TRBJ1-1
TGTGCCTGGAGATTTAGGCACACTGAAGCTTTCTTT
CAWRFRHTEAFF
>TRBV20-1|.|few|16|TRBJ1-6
TGCAGTGCTAGAACAGGACAGACTACATATAATTCACCCCTCCACTTT
CSARTGQTTYNSPLHF
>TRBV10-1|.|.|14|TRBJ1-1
TGCGCCAGCAGTGATACGGGGAAGAACACTGAAGCTTTCTTT
CASSDTGKNTEAFF
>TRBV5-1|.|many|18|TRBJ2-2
TGCGCCAGCTCGCCGACCCTTAGGACAGCCCAGGTCACCGGGGAGCTGTTTTTT
CASSPTLRTAQVTGELFF
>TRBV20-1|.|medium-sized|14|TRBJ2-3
TGCAGTGCTAGAGATGTGCGGGGTGCAGATACGCAGTATTTT
CSARDVRGADTQYF
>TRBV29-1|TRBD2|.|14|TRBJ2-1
TGCAGCGTTGAGGGACTAGCGGCACACAATGAGCAGTTCTTC
CSVEGLAAHNEQFF
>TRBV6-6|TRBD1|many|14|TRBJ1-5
TGTGCCAGTTTAGACACAGGGGACAATCAGCCCCAGCATTTT
CASLDTGDNQPQHF
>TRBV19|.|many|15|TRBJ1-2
TGTGCCAGTAAAGTTTTTGGCAGTTGGGAAAATGGCTACACCTTC
CASKVFGSWENGYTF
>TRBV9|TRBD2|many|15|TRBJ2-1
TGTGCCAGCAGCGTAAGCGGGGGGTCCTACAATGAGCAGTTCTTC
CASSVSGGSYNEQFF
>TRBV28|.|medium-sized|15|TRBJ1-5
TGTGCCAGCAGTTTTCCTAACGTCGGCAATCAGCCCCAGCATTTT
CASSFPNVGNQPQHF
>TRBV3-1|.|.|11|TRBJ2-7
TGTGCCAGCAGCCGAGGGACCGAGCAGTACTTC
CASSRGTEQYF
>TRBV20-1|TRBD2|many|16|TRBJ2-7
TGCAGTGCTAGAGATCTGGGGGGGACCCTTTTCTACGAGCAGTACTTC
CSARDLGGTLFYEQYF
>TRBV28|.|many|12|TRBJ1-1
TGTGCCAGCAGAACATTGAACACTGAAGCTTTCTTT
CASRTLNTEAFF
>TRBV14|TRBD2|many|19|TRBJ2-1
TGTGCCAGCAGCCCCCTCTGGGGGGTTAGCGGGGGGACCTACAATGAGCAGTTCTTC
CASSPLWGVSGGTYNEQFF
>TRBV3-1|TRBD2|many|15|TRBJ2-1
TGTGCCAGCAGCCAGGTAGCGGGAGCCTACAATGAGCAGTTCTTC
CASSQVAGAYNEQFF
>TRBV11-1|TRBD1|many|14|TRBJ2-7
TGTGCCAGCAGCTTACTCGAGGGGGCCCACGAGCAGTACTTC
CASSLLEGAHEQYF
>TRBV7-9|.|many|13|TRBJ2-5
TGTGCCAGCAGCCGTGACAGTCAAGAGACCCAGTACTTC
CASSRDSQETQYF
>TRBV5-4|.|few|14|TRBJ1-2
TGTGCCAGCAGCGGGCCGGGACGGAACTATGGCTACACCTTC
CASSGPGRNYGYTF
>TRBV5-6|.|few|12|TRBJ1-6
TGTGCCAGCAGCTTGACAAGTTCACCCCTCCACTTT
CASSLTSSPLHF
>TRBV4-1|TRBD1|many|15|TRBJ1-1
TGCGCCAGCAGCCAGGCCGGACAGGTGAACACTGAAGCTTTCTTT
CASSQAGQVNTEAFF
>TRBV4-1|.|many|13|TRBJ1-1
TGCGCCAGCAGCCAGGGGATTCGGACTGAAGCTTTCTTT
CASSQGIRTEAFF
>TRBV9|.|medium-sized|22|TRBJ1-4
TGTGCCAGCAGCGTAAAGCCACCTTCGGGAGAGAGCCAGTTTAGGATGAAAGAAAAACTGTTTTTT
CASSVKPPSGESQFRMKEKLFF
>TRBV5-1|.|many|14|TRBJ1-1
TGCGCCAGCAGCTTGGACTCCTCTAACACTGAAGCTTTCTTT
CASSLDSSNTEAFF
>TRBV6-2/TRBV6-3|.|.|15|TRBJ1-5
TGTGCCAGCAGTTACTCGGGGCAGGGCGGTCAGCCCCAGCATTTT
CASSYSGQGGQPQHF